These 18 T cell receptor beta chains came from one sample sequenced in a study of blood T cell repertoires in COVID-19. Assay used: immunoSEQ multiplex PCR; TCRdb lists only in-frame clones, some missing. The sample yields more than 85,000 clones, around nine tenths seen once. Sample: peripheral blood. The source of these receptors is a woman of 80 years or more with acute or convalescent COVID-19.

The chain combines TRBV7-2 with TRBJ2-1; weak D call: TRBD2 (6 bases). This CDR3 is built from 16 residues. V shed 3 bases and J shed 3 bases, with 15 bases lying between them. Germline CDR1 and CDR2: SGHTA and FQGNSA. In DNA form, the CDR3 reads TGTGCCAGCAGCTTGCAGGGTCGGGAGTACTACAATGAGCAGTTCTTC. This sequence encodes CASSLQGREYYNEQFF.

This clone was seen more than once but under ten times. J is TRBJ1-2 and V is TRBV7-2; TRBD1 matches at 8 bases. CDR1 is SGHTA, CDR2 FQGNSA, per germline. CDR3 length: 14 residues. V trimming: 1 base; J trimming: 8 bases; junction bases outside the gene matches: 6. Here the CDR3 reads CASSLERTGSGYTF. CDR3 coding DNA: TGTGCCAGCAGCTTAGAACGGACAGGGTCAGGCTACACCTTC.

CDR3 protein: CASSLTVLSGNTIYF. The CDR3 nucleotides read TGTGCCAGCAGCTTGACAGTCCTTTCTGGAAACACCATATATTTT. V and J are TRBV5-6 and TRBJ1-3; D gene uncertain. V lost 1 base and J lost 1, with 9 bases in between. Germline V gene lookup returns CDR1 SGHDT and CDR2 YYEEEE. The CDR3 runs 15 residues.

V usage is TRBV6-2 or TRBV6-3 and J usage is TRBJ2-1; tentatively, D is TRBD2 (5 bases). This CDR3 region has 15 residues. Germline V lookup: CDR1 MNHEY, CDR2 SVGEGT. Trimming stripped 6 bases from V and 2 bases from J, with 14 bases between. For the CDR3, the DNA is TGTGCCAGCAGCCTGGACTTCCAACCCTACAATGAGCAGTTCTTC. As protein: CASSLDFQPYNEQFF.

V gene TRBV19 combines with J gene TRBJ2-3; D is undetermined. The germline V gene encodes CDR1 LNHDA and CDR2 SQIVND (reference sequence). This CDR3 spans 13 amino acids. Trimming pared 6 bases from V and 8 bases from J, leaving 15 bases between. CDR3 nucleotides: TGTGCCAGTAGCGATAGATCCACCGGTACGCAGTATTTT. This gives the protein CASSDRSTGTQYF. Full variable domain (missing parts from reference TRBV19 and TRBJ2-3): DGGITQSPKYLFRKEGQNVTLSCEQNLNHDAMYWYRQDPGQGLRLIYYSQIVNDFQKGDIAEGYSVSREKKESFPLTVTSAQKNPTAFYLCASSDRSTGTQYFGPGTRLTVL.

The chain's CDR3 is CASSPRGGRYNEQFF. The CDR3, as DNA: TGTGCCAGCAGTCCCCGGGGGGGCCGATACAATGAGCAGTTCTTC. The genes are TRBV6-6 and TRBJ2-1, with 8 bases aligning to TRBD2. This CDR3 region has 15 residues. Germline V CDR1 and CDR2: MNHNY, SVGAGI (reference sequence). The V segment lost 5 bases and the J segment 4 bases; nucleotides outside the gene matches: 7.

This chain links TRBV3-1 (or the pseudogene TRBV3-2) with TRBJ2-2; 10 nucleotides line up with TRBD1. The CDR3 consists of 16 residues. After removal of 2 bases from V and 8 bases from J, the junction contained 8 bases not matched to a gene. Germline V gives CDR1 LGHDT, CDR2 YNNKEL (reference sequence). CDR3 coding DNA: TGTGCCAGCAGCCAATCTGCTGACAGGGGGCGTGGGGAGCTGTTTTTT. Amino acids: CASSQSADRGRGELFF.

This chain joins TRBV10-1 and TRBJ2-7, with 9 bases lining up with TRBD1. Per germline, CDR1 WNHNN and CDR2 SYGVQD (reference sequence). Germline trimming cut 2 bases from V and 5 bases from J; bases unmatched to any gene: 10. The length of the CDR3 is 16 residues. The DNA of the CDR3 is TGCGCCAGCAGTGAGACTTACGGGACAGGGTACAACGAGCAGTACTTC. This translates into CASSETYGTGYNEQYF.

V usage is TRBV29-1 and J usage is TRBJ1-1; D call uncertain. CDR1 and CDR2 from the germline V gene are SQVTM and ANQGSEA. Trimming removed 6 bases from V and 1 base from J, with 12 bases in between. CDR3 length: 13 amino acids. For the CDR3, the DNA is TGCAGCGTCCGTGGGCAGGCGAACACTGAAGCTTTCTTT. Residues: CSVRGQANTEAFF.

The V and J genes are TRBV30 and TRBJ1-2; the match to TRBD1 covers 9 bases. V was clipped by 5 bases and J by 7 bases; unmatched bases: 11. CDR1 GTSNPN and CDR2 SVGIG come from the germline V gene (reference sequence). This CDR3 contains 14 residues. The CDR3 is CAWGKPGQGSGYTF. The CDR3 DNA reads TGTGCCTGGGGGAAACCGGGACAGGGTTCTGGCTACACCTTC.

The J gene is TRBJ1-2, the V gene TRBV11-2; 9 bases agree with TRBD1. Losses at the gene ends were 3 bases for V and 4 bases for J; bases not matched to a gene: 9. Germline V gives CDR1 SGHAT, CDR2 FQNNGV. This CDR3 is built from 16 residues. The CDR3 sequence is CASSFTGGRFSYGYTF. CDR3 coding DNA: TGTGCCAGCAGCTTTACAGGGGGCAGGTTCTCCTATGGCTACACCTTC.

V gene TRBV19 combines with J gene TRBJ1-5; D might be TRBD1 (6 bases). The V end lost 1 base, the J end lost 0 bases, and 13 bases lay between the germline ends. This CDR3 has 17 residues. The germline gives CDR1 LNHDA, CDR2 SQIVND (reference sequence). DNA for the CDR3: TGTGCCAGTAGTATAGTTGGGAGGGGGTATAGCAATCAGCCCCAGCATTTT. It codes for CASSIVGRGYSNQPQHF.

J is TRBJ1-2 and V is TRBV29-1, with 8 bases identical to TRBD1. CDR3 length equals 11 residues. Germline V gives CDR1 SQVTM, CDR2 ANQGSEA. With 7 bases clipped from V and 8 bases from J, the junction kept 6 bases outside the gene matches. Here the CDR3 reads CSADRGGGYTF. The CDR3 nucleotides read TGCAGCGCCGACAGGGGTGGAGGCTACACCTTC.

The rearrangement uses TRBV11-3 and TRBJ1-1; the D is unclear. The ends were cut back, 5 bases at V and 4 bases at J, with 11 bases in the middle. Germline values: CDR1 SGHNT, CDR2 YENEEA. There are 13 residues in the CDR3. CDR3 bases: TGTGCCAGCAGCCGGGGAGGGTTCACTGAAGCTTTCTTT. It yields the protein CASSRGGFTEAFF.

The chain employs TRBV18 and TRBJ2-1, with 13 bases identical to TRBD2. The CDR3 is made up of 16 amino acids. V was pared by 4 bases and J by 6 bases, with 6 bases of the junction left unmatched. Germline V CDR1 and CDR2: KGHSH, LQKENI. CDR3 DNA: TGTGCCAGCTCACTCGGACTAGCGGGAGTCAGCAATGAGCAGTTCTTC. Translating it yields CASSLGLAGVSNEQFF.

The gene calls are TRBV5-1 and TRBJ1-6; 12 bases map to TRBD1. V lost 4 bases and J lost 10; bases outside the gene matches: 3. Germline assignment: CDR1 SGHRS and CDR2 YFSETQ. This CDR3 is 14 amino acids long. The chain's CDR3 is CASSRDRGLSPLHF. The CDR3 nucleotides read TGCGCCAGCAGCAGGGACAGGGGGCTATCACCCCTCCACTTT.

The chain joins TRBV2 to TRBJ2-2, with a possible D match to TRBD2 (6 bases). V lost 6 bases to trimming and J lost 4 bases, with 12 bases between them. The CDR3 is 14 amino acids. Germline loops: CDR1 SNHLY, CDR2 FYNNEI. The CDR3 spells CASRGGLGTGELFF. In DNA form, the CDR3 reads TGTGCCAGCAGGGGGGGTCTGGGCACCGGGGAGCTGTTTTTT.

The chain combines TRBV6-5 with TRBJ1-2; D perhaps matches TRBD1 (5 bases). This CDR3 contains 15 residues. From germline, CDR1 is MNHEY and CDR2 SVGAGI. V gave up 6 bases and J gave up 0 bases, with 14 bases separating them. CDR3 nucleotide sequence: TGTGCCAGCAGAGACTTCAAGGGGACTAACTATGGCTACACCTTC. Encoded protein: CASRDFKGTNYGYTF.